This is a list of T cell receptor beta chains from one sample in a study of cytomegalovirus exposure and HLA in healthy donors. Clones were sequenced by immunoSEQ multiplex PCR, and TCRdb holds only the in-frame ones, with some missing. The sample consists of 120,000 or so clones, over 8.5% of them appearing once. Sequencing used PBMCs. The receptors here all came from a woman in her thirties or forties in good health and CMV-seropositive. CDR3s include the opening cysteine and the closing phenylalanine or tryptophan. Each record gives: V gene, D gene, clone size, J gene, CDR3 DNA, CDR3 protein. A D gene is named only where the DNA matches it firmly. Size tells how often a clone was seen (once, few, many) or the class of an expanded clone, and some rows leave it out.

V: TRBV7-2
D: TRBD1
size: few
J: TRBJ1-2
DNA: TGTGCCAGCAGACGGGGACAGGGCGATGGCTACACCTTC
CDR3: CASRRGQGDGYTF

V: TRBV5-6
D: NA
size: NA
J: TRBJ2-6
DNA: TGTGCCAGCAGCTTAGGAGCCTCTGGGGCCAACGTCCTGACTTTC
CDR3: CASSLGASGANVLTF

V: TRBV6-5
D: TRBD1
size: NA
J: TRBJ1-2
DNA: TGTGCCAGCAAAACCTACAGGGGGCGGCTAAGTGGCTACACCTTC
CDR3: CASKTYRGRLSGYTF

V: TRBV5-4
D: TRBD1
size: NA
J: TRBJ1-4
DNA: TGTGCCAGCACCCTTCGGGGACAGTATGCAACTAATGAAAAACTGTTTTTT
CDR3: CASTLRGQYATNEKLFF

V: TRBV18
D: NA
size: NA
J: TRBJ2-7
DNA: TGTGCCAGCTCACCACAACGGACGGAGGGCTACGAGCAGTACTTC
CDR3: CASSPQRTEGYEQYF

V: TRBV28
D: NA
size: NA
J: TRBJ1-1
DNA: TGTGCCAGCAGTTTACCAGGGATGGGGACTGAAGCTTTCTTT
CDR3: CASSLPGMGTEAFF

V: TRBV30
D: TRBD2
size: NA
J: TRBJ2-2
DNA: TGTGCTGGTGGGCGGCCGGGACTAGCGGGGGGGCCTAACACCGGGGAGCTGTTTTTT
CDR3: CAGGRPGLAGGPNTGELFF

V: TRBV27
D: TRBD1
size: NA
J: TRBJ1-1
DNA: TGTGCCAGCAGTTCAGGGGGCTGGTGGCAAGCTTTCTTT
CDR3: CASSSGGWWQAFF

V: TRBV5-4
D: NA
size: few
J: TRBJ2-7
DNA: TGTGCCAGCAGCCGGCGGGACGAGTCAGACGAGCAGTACTTC
CDR3: CASSRRDESDEQYF

V: TRBV11-2
D: NA
size: NA
J: TRBJ2-7
DNA: TGTGCCAGCAGCTTAGTGGGCGGGACAGAGGAGTACGAGCAGTACTTC
CDR3: CASSLVGGTEEYEQYF

V: TRBV30
D: NA
size: many
J: TRBJ1-2
DNA: TGTGCCTGGAGTGTACTGAATACAGGGAACACGCGAGGCTACACCTTC
CDR3: CAWSVLNTGNTRGYTF

V: TRBV2
D: TRBD1
size: few
J: TRBJ1-1
DNA: TGTGCCAGCAGTGACAACAGGGGATACACTGAAGCTTTCTTT
CDR3: CASSDNRGYTEAFF

V: TRBV14
D: NA
size: NA
J: TRBJ2-3
DNA: TGTGCCAGCAGCCATAACAAGTATACGCAGTATTTT
CDR3: CASSHNKYTQYF

V: TRBV4-1
D: NA
size: few
J: TRBJ1-1
DNA: TGCGCCAGCACCTCGGGGGGGAACACTGAAGCTTTCTTT
CDR3: CASTSGGNTEAFF

V: TRBV2
D: NA
size: NA
J: TRBJ1-4
DNA: TGTGCCAGCAGTGAAGGTCACAGGTCGGATTTCTGGCTGTTTTTT
CDR3: CASSEGHRSDFWLFF

V: TRBV28
D: TRBD1
size: NA
J: TRBJ2-6
DNA: TGTGCCACACGGGACAGGGGATCTGGGGCCAACGTCCTGACTTTC
CDR3: CATRDRGSGANVLTF

V: TRBV19
D: TRBD2
size: NA
J: TRBJ2-1
DNA: TGTGCCAGTAGTACAGGACTAGCTGATATCTCCTACAATGAGCAGTTCTTC
CDR3: CASSTGLADISYNEQFF

V: TRBV6-1
D: NA
size: NA
J: TRBJ1-6
DNA: TGTGCCAGCAGTGAAGGTCGGACACTATATAATTCACCCCTCCACTTT
CDR3: CASSEGRTLYNSPLHF

V: TRBV12-5
D: NA
size: NA
J: TRBJ2-2
DNA: TGTGCTAGTGGCCCCGGGACTCTCAGACCGCCTTTAATAGCGAACACCGGGGAGCTGTTTTTT
CDR3: CASGPGTLRPPLIANTGELFF

V: TRBV2
D: NA
size: NA
J: TRBJ2-1
DNA: TGTGCCAGCTGGGGCGGGGAGATTAGAAACAATGAGCAGTTCTTC
CDR3: CASWGGEIRNNEQFF

V: TRBV7-6
D: TRBD1
size: NA
J: TRBJ2-4
DNA: TGTGCCAGCAGCTCACCGACAGGGAACTTATACTTC
CDR3: CASSSPTGNLYF

V: TRBV30
D: NA
size: few
J: TRBJ1-6
DNA: TGTGCCTGGAGTGTCGGCGGACATATAGTTTCACCCCTCCACTTT
CDR3: CAWSVGGHIVSPLHF

V: TRBV18
D: TRBD1
size: NA
J: TRBJ1-5
DNA: TGTGCCAGCTCACCAGTTAACCTACTAATCGACAGGGGGCTCCCGGTGGGGTCCCAGCATTTT
CDR3: CASSPVNLLIDRGLPVGSQHF

V: TRBV6-5
D: TRBD2
size: NA
J: TRBJ2-1
DNA: TGTGCCAGCACCTTACATGACAGCGGGGTCAATGAGCAGTTCTTC
CDR3: CASTLHDSGVNEQFF

V: TRBV7-9
D: TRBD1
size: NA
J: TRBJ1-2
DNA: TGTGCCAGCAGCTCCTGGACAGGGGCTGATGGCTACACCTTC
CDR3: CASSSWTGADGYTF

V: TRBV4-2
D: TRBD2
size: NA
J: TRBJ2-1
DNA: TGTGCCAGCAGCCAAGAGGCGGGGGGGTCCTACAATGAGCAGTTCTTC
CDR3: CASSQEAGGSYNEQFF

V: TRBV29-1
D: NA
size: NA
J: TRBJ1-4
DNA: TGCAGCGTTGAAGGGGCTGGTAATGAAAAACTGTTTTTT
CDR3: CSVEGAGNEKLFF

V: TRBV29-1
D: NA
size: few
J: TRBJ2-7
DNA: TGCAGCGTTGAAAAGGGAGATACCCGAGGATCCTCCTACGAGCAGTACTTC
CDR3: CSVEKGDTRGSSYEQYF

V: TRBV18
D: TRBD1
size: few
J: TRBJ2-7
DNA: TGTGCCAGCTCACCTTCCATCCAGGGACAGCTGGACGAGCAGTACTTC
CDR3: CASSPSIQGQLDEQYF

V: TRBV5-1
D: NA
size: few
J: TRBJ1-1
DNA: TGCGCCAGCAGCTTGGCCATAGGGGCAATGAACACTGAAGCTTTCTTT
CDR3: CASSLAIGAMNTEAFF

V: TRBV6-1
D: NA
size: few
J: TRBJ1-1
DNA: TGTGCCAGCAGTGCAGACAGACACACTGAAGCTTTCTTT
CDR3: CASSADRHTEAFF

V: TRBV7-2
D: TRBD2
size: NA
J: TRBJ2-5
DNA: TGTGCCAGCAGCTTAGGGAGCGGGGGGGCCAAGACCCAGTACTTC
CDR3: CASSLGSGGAKTQYF

V: TRBV5-1
D: TRBD1
size: few
J: TRBJ1-2
DNA: TGCGCCAGCAGCTTGGCCGGACAGGGGCGATTAAACTATGGCTACACCTTC
CDR3: CASSLAGQGRLNYGYTF

V: TRBV5-1
D: NA
size: few
J: TRBJ1-2
DNA: TGCGCCAGCAGCTTGACGGACATACCTAACTATGGCTACACCTTC
CDR3: CASSLTDIPNYGYTF

V: TRBV15
D: TRBD2
size: NA
J: TRBJ2-7
DNA: TGTGCCACCAGCAGAGTCGTGGCGCGGGTAGCGGGGAGCTCCTACGAGCAGTACTTC
CDR3: CATSRVVARVAGSSYEQYF

V: TRBV7-9
D: TRBD1
size: NA
J: TRBJ2-7
DNA: TGTGCCAGCAGCCCCCGAACGACAGGGGACGAGCAGTACTTC
CDR3: CASSPRTTGDEQYF

V: TRBV7-2
D: NA
size: few
J: TRBJ1-1
DNA: TGTGCCAGCAGCTTACGGTCGAACACTGAAGCTTTCTTT
CDR3: CASSLRSNTEAFF

V: TRBV9
D: NA
size: few
J: TRBJ1-4
DNA: TGTGCCAGCAGCGTTACGGCAGGGCAAGAAAAACTGTTTTTT
CDR3: CASSVTAGQEKLFF

V: TRBV11-2
D: NA
size: few
J: TRBJ2-7
DNA: TGTGCCAGCAGCTTAGCAGGGTTTGAGCAGTACTTC
CDR3: CASSLAGFEQYF

V: TRBV18
D: TRBD2
size: NA
J: TRBJ2-1
DNA: TGTGCCAGCTCACCCCCAGCGGGGGGGCCCGAGCAGTTCTTC
CDR3: CASSPPAGGPEQFF

V: TRBV6-5
D: NA
size: few
J: TRBJ2-7
DNA: TGTGCCAGCAGTCATCCGGGGGAATCCTACGAGCAGTACTTC
CDR3: CASSHPGESYEQYF

V: TRBV4-1
D: TRBD1
size: NA
J: TRBJ2-3
DNA: TGCGCCAGCAGCCAAGATTGGGTGGCAGGGGGCGATAGGAGAGATACGCAGTATTTT
CDR3: CASSQDWVAGGDRRDTQYF

V: TRBV6-4
D: NA
size: NA
J: TRBJ2-1
DNA: TGTGCCAGCAGTGACTCGGAGGCTGGGAATGAGCAGTTCTTC
CDR3: CASSDSEAGNEQFF

V: TRBV4-1
D: TRBD1
size: NA
J: TRBJ2-7
DNA: TGCGCCAGCAGCCCCGGACAGGGAAGGCTTTCCTACGAGCAGTACTTC
CDR3: CASSPGQGRLSYEQYF

V: TRBV28
D: NA
size: NA
J: TRBJ1-1
DNA: TGTGCCAGCAGTTTATTTCAGGGGGCTTTCTTT
CDR3: CASSLFQGAFF

V: TRBV6-5
D: TRBD1
size: few
J: TRBJ1-1
DNA: TGTGCCAGCACCCGGACAGGGGGCACTGAAGCTTTCTTT
CDR3: CASTRTGGTEAFF

V: TRBV4-2
D: NA
size: few
J: TRBJ2-4
DNA: TGTGCCAGCAGCCAAGAAAGAGTCGCCAAAAACATTCAGTACTTC
CDR3: CASSQERVAKNIQYF

V: TRBV30
D: TRBD2
size: few
J: TRBJ2-7
DNA: TGTGCCTGCGATATTAGCGGGGGCCTCGAGCAGTACTTC
CDR3: CACDISGGLEQYF

V: TRBV6-4
D: TRBD1
size: few
J: TRBJ1-1
DNA: TGTGCCAGCAGAAGTGCGGGTGACAGGGGACTGAACACTGAAGCTTTCTTT
CDR3: CASRSAGDRGLNTEAFF

V: TRBV5-1
D: NA
size: few
J: TRBJ2-3
DNA: TGCGCCAGCAGCTTAGACAGGACCCTCACAGATACGCAGTATTTT
CDR3: CASSLDRTLTDTQYF

V: TRBV18
D: TRBD1
size: few
J: TRBJ2-7
DNA: TGTGCCAGCTCACTAGCCGGGACAGAGTACGAGCAGTACTTC
CDR3: CASSLAGTEYEQYF

V: TRBV10-3
D: TRBD1
size: few
J: TRBJ1-2
DNA: TGTGCCATCAGTGAGGTCAGGGGGGTCTATGGCTACACCTTC
CDR3: CAISEVRGVYGYTF

V: TRBV5-1
D: NA
size: few
J: TRBJ2-5
DNA: TGCGCCAGCAGCTTGGACAGGGTTGGGTACGAGACCCAGTACTTC
CDR3: CASSLDRVGYETQYF

V: TRBV27
D: NA
size: few
J: TRBJ2-2
DNA: TGTGCCAGCAGTTCGGTTGGGGGGACCAACCGGGAGCTGTTTTTT
CDR3: CASSSVGGTNRELFF